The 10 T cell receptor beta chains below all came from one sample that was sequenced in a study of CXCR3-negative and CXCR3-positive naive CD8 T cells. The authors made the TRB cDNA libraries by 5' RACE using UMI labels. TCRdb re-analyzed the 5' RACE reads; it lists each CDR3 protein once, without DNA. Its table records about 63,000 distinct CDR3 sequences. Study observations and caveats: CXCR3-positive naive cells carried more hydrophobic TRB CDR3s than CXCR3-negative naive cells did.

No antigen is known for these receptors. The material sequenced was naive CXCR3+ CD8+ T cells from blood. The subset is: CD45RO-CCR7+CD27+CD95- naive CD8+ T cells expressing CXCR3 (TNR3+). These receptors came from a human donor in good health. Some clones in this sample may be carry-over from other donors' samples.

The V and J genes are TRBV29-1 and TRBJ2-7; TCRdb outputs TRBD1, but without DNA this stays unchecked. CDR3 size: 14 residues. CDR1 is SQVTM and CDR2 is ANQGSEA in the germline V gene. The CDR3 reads CSVEFLDRTYEQYF.

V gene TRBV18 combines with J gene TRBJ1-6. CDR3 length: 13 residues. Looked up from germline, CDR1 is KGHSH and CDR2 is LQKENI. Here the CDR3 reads CASSPPGSSPLHF.

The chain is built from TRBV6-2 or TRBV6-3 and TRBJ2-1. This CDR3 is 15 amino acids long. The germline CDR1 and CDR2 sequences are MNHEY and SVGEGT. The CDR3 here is CASSYMVVLYNEQFF.

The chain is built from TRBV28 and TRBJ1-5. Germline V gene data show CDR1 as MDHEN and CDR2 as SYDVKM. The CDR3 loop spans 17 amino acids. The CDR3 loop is CASSLLQGLSSNQPQHF.

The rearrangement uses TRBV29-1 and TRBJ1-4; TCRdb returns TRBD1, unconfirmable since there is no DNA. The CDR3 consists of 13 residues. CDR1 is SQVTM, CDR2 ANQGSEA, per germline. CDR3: CSAWTGLREKLFF.

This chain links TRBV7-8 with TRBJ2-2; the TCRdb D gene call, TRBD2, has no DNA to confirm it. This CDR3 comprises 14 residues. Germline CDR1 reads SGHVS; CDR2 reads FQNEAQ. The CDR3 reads CASSLPGRGGELFF.

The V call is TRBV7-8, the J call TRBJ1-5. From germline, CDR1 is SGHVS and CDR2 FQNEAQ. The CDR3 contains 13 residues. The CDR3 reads CATEPDAGQPQHF.

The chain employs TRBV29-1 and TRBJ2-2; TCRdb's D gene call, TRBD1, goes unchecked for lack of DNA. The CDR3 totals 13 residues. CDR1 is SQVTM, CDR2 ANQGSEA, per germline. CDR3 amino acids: CSVETGTTGELFF.

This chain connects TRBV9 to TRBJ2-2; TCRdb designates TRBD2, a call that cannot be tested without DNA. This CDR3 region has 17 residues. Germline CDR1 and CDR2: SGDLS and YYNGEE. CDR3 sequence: CASSPGTSGMNTGELFF.

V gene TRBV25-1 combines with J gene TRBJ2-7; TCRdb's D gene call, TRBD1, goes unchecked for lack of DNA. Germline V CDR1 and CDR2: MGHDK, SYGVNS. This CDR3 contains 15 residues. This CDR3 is CASSETLEGTDEQYF.